The rows below give T cell receptor beta chains drawn from one sample of a study of memory CD8 T cells in hepatitis C reinfection. The assay was immunoSEQ multiplex PCR, and TCRdb's table has in-frame clones only and misses some. The table has approximately 46,000 clones, 89% seen once. The sequencing input was naive CD8+ T cells sorted from blood. These receptors were obtained from a man between 18 and 35 years old with hepatitis C virus infection. Both conserved end residues are part of each CDR3. D genes are given only for firm matches. Only part of the rows carry a size: once, few, many, or a class if the clone is expanded.

D: TRBD1
size: .
V: TRBV11-2
J: TRBJ2-3
length: 16
DNA: TGTGCCAGCAGCGAGGGGGCCCGGCCTAGCACAGATACGCAGTATTTT
CDR3: CASSEGARPSTDTQYF

D: .
size: .
V: TRBV6-6
J: TRBJ1-4
length: 12
DNA: TGTGCCAGCATTGGGGACACCGGCCTACTGTTTTTT
CDR3: CASIGDTGLLFF

D: TRBD2
size: .
V: TRBV19
J: TRBJ2-1
length: 19
DNA: TGTGCCAGTAGTATCCTTCCCCCCTATACTAGCGGGGGGGACAATGAGCAGTTCTTC
CDR3: CASSILPPYTSGGDNEQFF

D: TRBD1
size: .
V: TRBV27
J: TRBJ2-7
length: 14
DNA: TGTGCCAGCAGTCCACAGGGGGGCTCCTACGAGCAGTACTTC
CDR3: CASSPQGGSYEQYF

D: .
size: .
V: TRBV4-1
J: TRBJ2-7
length: 12
DNA: TGCGCCAGCAGCCGAAGCGAGTACGAGCAGTACTTC
CDR3: CASSRSEYEQYF

D: TRBD1
size: once
V: TRBV30
J: TRBJ1-6
length: 14
DNA: TGTGCCTGGAGCTCCGGGACAGGGGGTTCACCCCTCCACTTT
CDR3: CAWSSGTGGSPLHF

D: .
size: .
V: TRBV6-5
J: TRBJ1-1
length: 15
DNA: TGTGCCAGCAGTTGGGGGGGCGTAGTGAACACTGAAGCTTTCTTT
CDR3: CASSWGGVVNTEAFF

D: .
size: .
V: TRBV5-3
J: TRBJ1-3
length: 16
DNA: TGTGCCAGAAGCCCAACAGGGCTGAGCTCTGGAAACACCATATATTTT
CDR3: CARSPTGLSSGNTIYF

D: .
size: .
V: TRBV6-6
J: TRBJ1-1
length: 15
DNA: TGTGCCAGCAGTTACTCGAACGGGGGGAACACTGAAGCTTTCTTT
CDR3: CASSYSNGGNTEAFF

D: TRBD2
size: .
V: TRBV2
J: TRBJ2-5
length: 15
DNA: TGTGCCAGCAGTGGTATAGCGGGGGGCTGGGAGACCCAGTACTTC
CDR3: CASSGIAGGWETQYF

D: TRBD1
size: .
V: TRBV10-2
J: TRBJ2-5
length: 16
DNA: TGCGCCAGCAGTGAGAACGACAGGGAGTACCAAGAGACCCAGTACTTC
CDR3: CASSENDREYQETQYF

D: TRBD2
size: once
V: TRBV4-2
J: TRBJ2-7
length: 15
DNA: TGTGCCAGCAGCCAAGAGGTAGGACTAGCCAACGAGCAGTACTTC
CDR3: CASSQEVGLANEQYF

D: TRBD1
size: once
V: TRBV4-1
J: TRBJ2-1
length: 17
DNA: TGCGCCAGCAGCCCCTCGAGTGGGGGACAGTACTACAATGAGCAGTTCTTC
CDR3: CASSPSSGGQYYNEQFF

D: TRBD1
size: .
V: TRBV7-9
J: TRBJ1-4
length: 15
DNA: TGTGCCAGCAGCTTAGTCGGACAGGCGGGTGAAAAACTGTTTTTT
CDR3: CASSLVGQAGEKLFF

D: .
size: few
V: TRBV6-5
J: TRBJ1-5
length: 15
DNA: TGTGCCAGCAGTTACGGTCCCGGGGTTGATCAGCCCCAGCATTTT
CDR3: CASSYGPGVDQPQHF

D: .
size: .
V: TRBV10-3
J: TRBJ2-1
length: 13
DNA: TGTGCCATCAGTGCTGTACTACCTAATGAGCAGTTCTTC
CDR3: CAISAVLPNEQFF

D: TRBD2
size: once
V: TRBV6-5
J: TRBJ2-7
length: 16
DNA: TGTGCCAGCAGTTACTCTAGGCTAGCGGGCTCTTACGAGCAGTACTTC
CDR3: CASSYSRLAGSYEQYF

D: .
size: few
V: TRBV5-4
J: TRBJ2-5
length: 12
DNA: TGTGGATGGACAGCAGGCCAAGAGACCCAGTACTTC
CDR3: CGWTAGQETQYF

D: TRBD2
size: .
V: TRBV9
J: TRBJ2-7
length: 13
DNA: TGTGCCAGCAGCGTAGGTTCTAGCGGAGAGCAGTACTTC
CDR3: CASSVGSSGEQYF

D: TRBD2
size: .
V: TRBV5-6
J: TRBJ2-5
length: 15
DNA: TGTGCCAGCAGCGGGCGAGGCGGGGGGGCCGAGACCCAGTACTTC
CDR3: CASSGRGGGAETQYF

D: TRBD1
size: .
V: TRBV27
J: TRBJ1-1
length: 18
DNA: TGTGCCAGCAGTTTACGGGGACAGGGTGTTTTCCCGAACACTGAAGCTTTCTTT
CDR3: CASSLRGQGVFPNTEAFF

D: TRBD2
size: .
V: TRBV7-8
J: TRBJ2-1
length: 15
DNA: TGTGCCAGCAGCTTAGGGACTAGCGGGAGCAATGAGCAGTTCTTC
CDR3: CASSLGTSGSNEQFF

D: TRBD2
size: .
V: TRBV7-6
J: TRBJ2-7
length: 15
DNA: TGTGCCAGCAGCCTTGGACCGGGACTAGGGGACGAGCAGTACTTC
CDR3: CASSLGPGLGDEQYF

D: TRBD1
size: .
V: TRBV28
J: TRBJ2-6
length: 15
DNA: TGTGCCAGCAGTTTGATACAGGGGCCGGCCAACGTCCTGACTTTC
CDR3: CASSLIQGPANVLTF

D: .
size: .
V: TRBV5-6
J: TRBJ2-1
length: 16
DNA: TGTGCCAGCAGCTTTAACGAGCGTAGGGGCTACAATGAGCAGTTCTTC
CDR3: CASSFNERRGYNEQFF

D: .
size: few
V: TRBV5-6
J: TRBJ1-1
length: 11
DNA: TGTGCCAGCAGCATAGGGAGTGAAGCTTTCTTT
CDR3: CASSIGSEAFF

D: TRBD1
size: .
V: TRBV5-1
J: TRBJ1-2
length: 16
DNA: TGCGCCAGCAGCGAAGGGACAGGGGAAGCTAACTATGGCTACACCTTC
CDR3: CASSEGTGEANYGYTF

D: .
size: .
V: TRBV19
J: TRBJ2-2
length: 15
DNA: TGTGCCAGTAGCCTAGGGGCAGGGATCACCGGGGAGCTGTTTTTT
CDR3: CASSLGAGITGELFF

D: .
size: .
V: TRBV5-1
J: TRBJ2-1
length: 14
DNA: TGCGCCAGCAGCCCGCTCCTGGGAGACAATGAGCAGTTCTTC
CDR3: CASSPLLGDNEQFF

D: TRBD2
size: once
V: TRBV7-9
J: TRBJ2-1
length: 18
DNA: TGTGCCAGCAGCTTATCGGCCAGGGGGGCTAGCGGGAGGGTTGAGCAGTTCTTC
CDR3: CASSLSARGASGRVEQFF

D: .
size: .
V: TRBV4-1
J: TRBJ2-3
length: 12
DNA: TGCGCCAGCAGCCAACAGGGAGATACGCAGTATTTT
CDR3: CASSQQGDTQYF

D: TRBD1
size: .
V: TRBV5-4
J: TRBJ1-2
length: 14
DNA: TGTGCCAGCAGCCCGGGACAGGGGAACTATGGCTACACCTTC
CDR3: CASSPGQGNYGYTF

D: TRBD1
size: .
V: TRBV9
J: TRBJ2-2
length: 15
DNA: TGTGCCAGCAGCGTAGGGACAGGGGGGACCGGGGAGCTGTTTTTT
CDR3: CASSVGTGGTGELFF

D: .
size: .
V: TRBV27
J: TRBJ2-3
length: 15
DNA: TGTGCCATCAGGGGTTCGGCGGGAATAACAGATACGCAGTATTTT
CDR3: CAIRGSAGITDTQYF

D: TRBD2
size: .
V: TRBV5-1
J: TRBJ2-5
length: 16
DNA: TGCGCCAGCAGCCCGGGACTAGCGGGCAGACAAGAGACCCAGTACTTC
CDR3: CASSPGLAGRQETQYF

D: TRBD1
size: .
V: TRBV5-6
J: TRBJ2-3
length: 14
DNA: TGTGCCAGCAGCACGGGACAGGGGACAGATACGCAGTATTTT
CDR3: CASSTGQGTDTQYF

D: .
size: .
V: TRBV27
J: TRBJ2-3
length: 15
DNA: TGTGCCAGCAGTCCCCGGGACTCCCCTTTTTATACGCAGTATTTT
CDR3: CASSPRDSPFYTQYF

D: TRBD1
size: .
V: TRBV27
J: TRBJ2-7
length: 13
DNA: TGTGCCAGCAGTTTCGGGACAGGGTACGAGCAGTACTTC
CDR3: CASSFGTGYEQYF

D: .
size: .
V: TRBV5-1
J: TRBJ1-6
length: 14
DNA: TGCGCCAGCAGCTTGGGCAGGGGTGATTCACCCCTCCACTTT
CDR3: CASSLGRGDSPLHF

D: TRBD2
size: .
V: TRBV2
J: TRBJ2-5
length: 16
DNA: TGTGCCAGCAGTGAGACGACTAGCCAGAACCAAGAGACCCAGTACTTC
CDR3: CASSETTSQNQETQYF

D: .
size: .
V: TRBV28
J: TRBJ1-1
length: 19
DNA: TGTGCCAGCAGTTTAACCCCTAGGAGGGTTGAGGACATGAACACTGAAGCTTTCTTT
CDR3: CASSLTPRRVEDMNTEAFF

D: TRBD2
size: .
V: TRBV19
J: TRBJ2-1
length: 18
DNA: TGTGCCAGTAGTCCTAGATCTAGCGGGGGGGGCTCCTACAATGAGCAGTTCTTC
CDR3: CASSPRSSGGGSYNEQFF

D: .
size: .
V: TRBV5-6
J: TRBJ1-5
length: 18
DNA: TGTGCCAGCAGCTTGGCGTCAGGCTCGTCCTATAGCAATCAGCCCCAGCATTTT
CDR3: CASSLASGSSYSNQPQHF

D: TRBD2
size: few
V: TRBV4-3
J: TRBJ2-3
length: 18
DNA: TGCGCCAGCAGCCGGGTGCTGATAGCGGGGATCTCGGCAGATACGCAGTATTTT
CDR3: CASSRVLIAGISADTQYF

D: .
size: .
V: TRBV6-1
J: TRBJ2-2
length: 13
DNA: TGTGCCAGCAGTGAGGCGGATACCGGGGAGCTGTTTTTT
CDR3: CASSEADTGELFF

D: TRBD2
size: .
V: TRBV7-9
J: TRBJ2-3
length: 17
DNA: TGTGCCAGCAGCCCATTCGCGCTAGCGGGCAAGACAGATACGCAGTATTTT
CDR3: CASSPFALAGKTDTQYF

D: TRBD1
size: .
V: TRBV27
J: TRBJ2-7
length: 14
DNA: TGTGCCAGCACCAGGGGGTCAGGGTTTTACGAGCAGTACTTC
CDR3: CASTRGSGFYEQYF

D: .
size: .
V: TRBV29-1
J: TRBJ2-2
length: 15
DNA: TGCAGCGTTGACCTCGGGGGTCAGAACACCGGGGAGCTGTTTTTT
CDR3: CSVDLGGQNTGELFF

D: TRBD1
size: .
V: TRBV4-3
J: TRBJ2-1
length: 15
DNA: TGCGCCAGCAGCCAAGAGGACAACCAGGGGGATGAGCAGTTCTTC
CDR3: CASSQEDNQGDEQFF

D: .
size: .
V: TRBV5-7
J: TRBJ2-1
length: 16
DNA: TGTGCCAGCAGCTTGGGGGGGGCTAGCGGACACAATGAGCAGTTCTTC
CDR3: CASSLGGASGHNEQFF

D: .
size: .
V: TRBV11-2
J: TRBJ2-7
length: 16
DNA: TGTGCCAGCAGCTTGGGGGGGCCGACGGGTTACGGAGAGCAGTACTTC
CDR3: CASSLGGPTGYGEQYF

D: .
size: once
V: TRBV19
J: TRBJ1-6
length: 16
DNA: TGTGCCAGTAGTATGCTGGGGGGGTCCTATAATTCACCCCTCCACTTT
CDR3: CASSMLGGSYNSPLHF

D: .
size: .
V: TRBV7-2
J: TRBJ1-1
length: 14
DNA: TGTGCCAGCAGCTTAGGTATTAGGGGTACTGAAGCTTTCTTT
CDR3: CASSLGIRGTEAFF

D: .
size: .
V: TRBV6-5
J: TRBJ1-2
length: 14
DNA: TGTGCCAGCAGCACGCCTTCAGCGGGGGGTGGCTACACCTTC
CDR3: CASSTPSAGGGYTF

D: .
size: .
V: TRBV6-1
J: TRBJ2-7
length: 14
DNA: TGTGCCAGCCTAGGGGAGGTTGGCTCCTACGAGCAGTACTTC
CDR3: CASLGEVGSYEQYF

D: .
size: .
V: TRBV29-1
J: TRBJ2-5
length: 12
DNA: TGCAGCGTTGAAGGCGACCAAGAGACCCAGTACTTC
CDR3: CSVEGDQETQYF